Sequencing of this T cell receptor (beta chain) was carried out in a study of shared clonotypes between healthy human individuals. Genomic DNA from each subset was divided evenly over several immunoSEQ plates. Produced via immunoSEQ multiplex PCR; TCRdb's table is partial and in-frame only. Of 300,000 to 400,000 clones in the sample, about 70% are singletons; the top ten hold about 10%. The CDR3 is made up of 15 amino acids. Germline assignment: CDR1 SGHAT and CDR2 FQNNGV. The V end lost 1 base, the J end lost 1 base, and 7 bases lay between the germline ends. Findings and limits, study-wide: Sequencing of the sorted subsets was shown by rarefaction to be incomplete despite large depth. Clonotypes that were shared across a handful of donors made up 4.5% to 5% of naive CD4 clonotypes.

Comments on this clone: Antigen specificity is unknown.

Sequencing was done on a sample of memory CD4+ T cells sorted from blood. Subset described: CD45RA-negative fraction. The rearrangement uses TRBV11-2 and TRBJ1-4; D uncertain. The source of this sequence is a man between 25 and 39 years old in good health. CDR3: CASSLGRGTNEKLFF. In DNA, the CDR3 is TGTGCCAGCAGCTTAGGACGAGGAACTAATGAAAAACTGTTTTTT.